The source of this T cell receptor (beta chain) is a study of T-cell memory formation after mild COVID-19. General observations from the study: Contracting CD8+ clones were enriched in EMRA, CD4+ mainly in CM and EM.

TCRdb analysed the 5' RACE reads with MiXCR anew, one entry per CDR3 protein. Of hundreds of thousands of distinct CDR3 sequences in the sample, 16% were seen once. The CDR3 runs to 15 residues. Germline CDR1 reads SGHTA; CDR2 reads FQGNSA. Trimming took 4 bases from V and 0 from J, leaving 12 bases between them. As regards this clonotype: Its antigen is unidentified.

The rearrangement links TRBV7-2 to TRBJ2-5, with D possibly being TRBD1 (5 bases). This receptor was taken from a man younger than 35 who had mild COVID-19 (a few samples of this study predate the infection). Cell type and time point are not known. The sample comprised PBMCs or a T cell subset sorted from them (not recorded which). CDR3 sequence: CASSSGSWYQETQYF. The CDR3 nucleotides read TGTGCCAGCAGCTCAGGGTCGTGGTACCAAGAGACCCAGTACTTC.